In this sample, the clone carrying this T cell receptor beta chain turned up a few times. Its matching antigen is unknown. The data belong to a study of beta chain features in type 1 diabetes. Study background: All samples combined gave roughly 100,000,000 sorted cells for examination. Study outcomes and limitations: The study found moderately but significantly shorter TCRB CDR3s in all four CD4+ subsets of Type 1 diabetes patients. The question left open here concerned HLA type influencing TCRB rearrangement. At VDJ recombination sites, type 1 diabetes patients had fewer insertions and more deleted nucleotides.

V lost 6 bases and J 2 bases, leaving 14 bases between the germline ends. The CDR3 is 15 residues long. Germline CDR1 is MNHNY and CDR2 is SVGAGI (reference sequence). What was sequenced were expressed TCRB transcripts, since all of the isolated RNA had been reverse transcribed. Measured with immunoSEQ multiplex PCR; TCRdb has only the in-frame clones, and not every one. The table shows around 690,000 clones, with approximately 13% occurring only once. What was sequenced was naive CD4+ T cells from blood. The clonotype originates from a young man with type 1 diabetes. The chain links TRBV6-6 to TRBJ1-3; D not certain. The CDR3 loop is CASSLTIRTGNTIYF. As DNA, the CDR3 is TGTGCCAGCAGCTTGACGATTCGTACTGGAAACACCATATATTTT.